This T cell receptor beta chain emerged from a study of shared clonotypes between healthy human individuals. Study background: CD4 naive and memory got three plates each, CD8 naive two, CD8 memory one. Study results and limitations: Clonotype sharing among donors was expected to depend on sequencing depth.

Sequencing was performed with immunoSEQ multiplex PCR; in TCRdb, only in-frame clones are kept and a portion is missing. The sample lists fewer than 1.8 million clones; approximately 98.5% were seen once. Worth noting for this clone: Its cognate antigen is unknown.

The CDR3 has 12 amino acids. Trimming removed 8 bases at V and 1 base at J, with 9 bases between. The germline CDR1 and CDR2 sequences are LGHNA and YNFKEQ. The donor cohort consisted entirely of Caucasian adults residing in Nashville, Tennessee. Sequencing used naive CD4+ T cells sorted from blood. The sample's subset: CD45RA+ positively selected. This receptor was taken from a man aged 25-45 years in good health. The gene calls are TRBV4-2 and TRBJ2-7; D not resolved. The DNA of the CDR3 is TGTGCCAGCGGGCAGCCTTCCTACGAGCAGTACTTC. This codes for CASGQPSYEQYF.